This TCR beta chain appears in the sequencing data of a study of TIL therapy for anti-PD-1-resistant metastatic lung cancer. About the study: Tumor harvest preceded PD-1/PD-L1 blockade, followed by nivolumab treatment. Tumors carried a median 1.5 non-synonymous mutations per megabase. Most patients had lung adenocarcinoma; a handful of tumors were EGFR-mutant, two ALK-rearranged; half smoked currently or formerly.

Looked up from germline, CDR1 is MNHNS and CDR2 is SASEGT. J was trimmed by 1 base and V by 9 bases; bases with no gene match: 4. CDR3 length: 15 amino acids. Sequencing used immunoSEQ v3. Sequencing depth was 2 million to 2.5 million read pairs for survey level, roughly 5-6.5 million for deep. Profiled with immunoSEQ multiplex PCR; TCRdb holds only in-frame clones, not every one. The profile shows tens of thousands of clones, 79% of them singletons. The sample's time point: pre-treatment sample, taken before nivolumab and TIL therapy. Sequenced material: blood, taken at baseline. The receptor comes from a woman aged 30-79 years with non-small cell lung cancer. The chain is built from TRBV6-1 and TRBJ2-7; TRBD2 aligns across 15 bases. The CDR3 sequence is CASRGLAGGSYEQYF. CDR3 DNA sequence: TGTGCCAGTAGGGGACTAGCGGGAGGTTCCTACGAGCAGTACTTC.